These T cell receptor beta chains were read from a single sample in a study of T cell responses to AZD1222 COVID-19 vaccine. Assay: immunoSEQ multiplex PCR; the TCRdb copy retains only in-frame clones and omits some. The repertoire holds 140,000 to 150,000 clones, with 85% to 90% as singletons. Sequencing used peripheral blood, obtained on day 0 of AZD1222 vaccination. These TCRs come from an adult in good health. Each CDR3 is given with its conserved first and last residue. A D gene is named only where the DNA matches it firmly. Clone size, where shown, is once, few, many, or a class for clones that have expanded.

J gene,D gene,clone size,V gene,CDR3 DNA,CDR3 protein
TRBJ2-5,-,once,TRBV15,TGTGCCACCAGCAGAGACGGGAGCGAGACCCAGTACTTC,CATSRDGSETQYF
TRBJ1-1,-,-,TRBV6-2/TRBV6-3,TGTGCCAGCAGCGCTAATTGGGGGTCGAGGAACACTGAAGCTTTCTTT,CASSANWGSRNTEAFF
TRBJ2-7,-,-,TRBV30,TGTGCCTTTATGGTCTGGCGGGATTCTTACGAGCAGTACTTC,CAFMVWRDSYEQYF
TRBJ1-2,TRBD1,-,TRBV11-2,TGTGCCAGCAGCTCGTCGCACAGGGGTGGCTACACCTTC,CASSSSHRGGYTF
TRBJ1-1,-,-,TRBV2,TGTGCCAGCAGGACGGGACTCATGAACACTGAAGCTTTCTTT,CASRTGLMNTEAFF
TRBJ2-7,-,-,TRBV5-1,TGCGCCAGCAGCTCAAAATCACCCTACGAGCAGTACTTC,CASSSKSPYEQYF
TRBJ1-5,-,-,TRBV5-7,TGTGCCAGCAGCTACTCGATCGGACGGACCGATCAGCCCCAGCATTTT,CASSYSIGRTDQPQHF
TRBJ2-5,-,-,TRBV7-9,TGTGCCAGCAGCTCGGGCGGCACAGGGGAGACCCAGTACTTC,CASSSGGTGETQYF
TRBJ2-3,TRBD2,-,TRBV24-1,TGTGCCACCAGTACTCCCGGACTAGCGGGGTCTTCAGATACGCAGTATTTT,CATSTPGLAGSSDTQYF
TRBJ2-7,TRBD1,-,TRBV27,TGTGCCAGCAGTCGTCGGACAGGGAGAGGCGAGCAGTACTTC,CASSRRTGRGEQYF
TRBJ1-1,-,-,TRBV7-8,TGTGCCAGCAGCCCGAACGTACAGATCACTGAAGCTTTCTTT,CASSPNVQITEAFF
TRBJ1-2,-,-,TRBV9,TGTGCCAGCAGCGCCCGGCCAGGGGTGGGCTATGGCTACACCTTC,CASSARPGVGYGYTF
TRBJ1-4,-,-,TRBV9,TGTGCCAGCAGCGTAGACCCCGGGTCGGGTGAAAAACTGTTTTTT,CASSVDPGSGEKLFF
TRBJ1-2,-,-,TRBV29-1,TGCAGCGTTGCGGGTTTAGACTATGGCTACACCTTC,CSVAGLDYGYTF
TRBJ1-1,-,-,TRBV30,TGTGCCTGGACCTTTCCAACCAACACTGAAGCTTTCTTT,CAWTFPTNTEAFF